The TCR beta chain described here comes from a study of Graves' ophthalmopathy and Graves' hyperthyroidism. General study findings and limits: Ophthalmopathy cases were distinguished from stable hyperthyroidism by a 13-signature model, reaching 85% to 90% sensitivity and roughly 80% specificity. Sensitivity reached more than 70% and specificity about 72% when the model predicted ophthalmopathy progression.

Comments on this clonotype: The antigen is undetermined. A read error is possible here, since a much larger clone lies one base away.

Transcripts of RNA were the source for amplifying TCR beta CDR3 regions. An initial RT-PCR round employing HTBI primers preceded a second-round multiplex PCR. TCRdb reanalysed the multiplex PCR reads using MiXCR and keeps one entry per CDR3 protein. Of 740,000 or so distinct CDR3 sequences listed, 40% are singletons. The ends lost 3 bases at V and 5 bases at J; junction bases unmatched: 9. This CDR3 is built from 15 residues. Germline V CDR1 and CDR2: KGHDR, SFDVKD. The sequence derives from an adult man with Graves' ophthalmopathy. Material for sequencing was peripheral blood. The chain recombines TRBV24-1 with TRBJ2-7, with TRBD1 matching over 7 bases. The DNA for the CDR3 is TGTGCCACCAGTGATGTGGACAGGAAGGACAACGAGCAGTACTTC. The encoded protein is CATSDVDRKDNEQYF.